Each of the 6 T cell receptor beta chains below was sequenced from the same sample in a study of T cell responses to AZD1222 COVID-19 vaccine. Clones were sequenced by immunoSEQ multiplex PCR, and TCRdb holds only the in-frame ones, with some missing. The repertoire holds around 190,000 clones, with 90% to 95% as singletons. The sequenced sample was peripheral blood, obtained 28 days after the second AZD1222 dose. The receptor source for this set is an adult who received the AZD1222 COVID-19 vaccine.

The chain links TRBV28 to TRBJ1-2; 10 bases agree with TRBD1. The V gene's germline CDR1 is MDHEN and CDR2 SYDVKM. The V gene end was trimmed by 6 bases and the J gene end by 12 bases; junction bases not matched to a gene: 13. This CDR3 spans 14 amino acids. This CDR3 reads CASSYTGTGERNTF. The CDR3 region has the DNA TGTGCCAGCAGCTACACCGGGACAGGGGAACGAAACACCTTC.

This CDR3 is CASSHGQGSGNTIYF. CDR3 coding DNA: TGCGCCAGCAGCCACGGACAGGGGTCTGGAAACACCATATATTTT. The gene calls are TRBV4-1 and TRBJ1-3, with 9 bases lining up with TRBD1. In germline, CDR1 is MGHRA, CDR2 YSYEKL. The CDR3 is made up of 15 amino acids. V shed 3 bases, J shed 1 base, and the junction held 1 base outside the gene matches.

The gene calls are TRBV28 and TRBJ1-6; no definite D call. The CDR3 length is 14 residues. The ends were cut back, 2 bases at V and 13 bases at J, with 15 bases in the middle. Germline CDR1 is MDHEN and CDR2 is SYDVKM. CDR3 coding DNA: TGTGCCAGCAGTTTACAGCCCGCGGAGGGTCCCCTCCACTTT. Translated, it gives CASSLQPAEGPLHF.

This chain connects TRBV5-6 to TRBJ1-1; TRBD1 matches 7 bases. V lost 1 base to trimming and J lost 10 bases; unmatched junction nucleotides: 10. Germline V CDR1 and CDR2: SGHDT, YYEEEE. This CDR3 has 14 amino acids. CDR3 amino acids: CASSLPGRKGAAFF. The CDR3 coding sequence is TGTGCCAGCAGCTTGCCCGGCCGAAAGGGGGCAGCTTTCTTT.

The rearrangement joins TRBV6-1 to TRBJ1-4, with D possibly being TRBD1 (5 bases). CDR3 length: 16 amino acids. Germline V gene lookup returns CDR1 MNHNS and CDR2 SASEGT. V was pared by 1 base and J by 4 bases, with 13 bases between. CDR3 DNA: TGTGCCAGCAGTGAAGGGCGGCAGGGAGGTAATGAAAAACTGTTTTTT. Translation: CASSEGRQGGNEKLFF.

For the CDR3, the DNA is TGTGCCAGCAGCTTGGACATCGGCGGCGAGCAGTACTTC. This gives the protein CASSLDIGGEQYF. V gene TRBV5-5 combines with J gene TRBJ2-7, with D uncertain. The V gene's germline CDR1 is SGHKS and CDR2 YYEKEE (reference sequence). V was pared by 0 bases and J by 6 bases, with 10 bases between. The CDR3 is 13 residues long.